Listed below are T cell receptor beta chains from one sample, sequenced in a study of blood T cells in healthy people across ages. Using its own MiXCR run on the 5' RACE reads, TCRdb lists one record per CDR3 protein. Among some 760,000 distinct CDR3 sequences listed, approximately 25% were seen once. The same sample was also studied in work on T cells of mothers and their children.

Sample: blood. Every receptor here comes from a boy between 10 and 17 years old in good health. The CDR3 runs from the conserved cysteine through the conserved F or W. D genes are given only for firm matches. Clone sizes are given selectively: once, few, many, or a class where the clone is expanded.

>TRBJ2-1|.|16|TRBV5-1|.
TGCGCCAGCAGCTTGGGGTTTGGTCAGGACTACAATGAGCAGTTCTTC
CASSLGFGQDYNEQFF
>TRBJ2-7|few|14|TRBV15|TRBD2
TGTGCCACCAGCAGAGAGGGGGGGAACTACGAGCAGTACTTC
CATSREGGNYEQYF
>TRBJ2-1|.|21|TRBV5-6|TRBD2
TGTGCCAGCAGCTTGGGGGATCTAGCGGGGGCTCTCGGTCGATCCCACAATGAGCAGTTCTTC
CASSLGDLAGALGRSHNEQFF
>TRBJ2-3|few|17|TRBV7-9|TRBD2
TGTGCCAGCAGCTTTCCACTAGCGGGAGACTTGAGAGATACGCAGTATTTT
CASSFPLAGDLRDTQYF
>TRBJ2-2|.|13|TRBV29-1|.
TGCAGCGTTCTGTTAGACAACACCGGGGAGCTGTTTTTT
CSVLLDNTGELFF
>TRBJ1-2|few|12|TRBV14|.
TGTGCCAGCAGCCACACGGGGCGCGGCTACACCTTC
CASSHTGRGYTF
>TRBJ2-5|few|13|TRBV29-1|.
TGCAGCGTTGTTTTGAGTACCGAGGAGACCCAGTACTTC
CSVVLSTEETQYF
>TRBJ2-4|.|15|TRBV25-1|TRBD1
TGTGCCAGCAGTGCCCCGACAGGGACCAAAAACATTCAGTACTTC
CASSAPTGTKNIQYF
>TRBJ1-2|few|18|TRBV29-1|.
TGCAGCGTTGAAGACCTAGCCCTACAGGACAGCCTTATCTATGGCTACACCTTC
CSVEDLALQDSLIYGYTF
>TRBJ2-1|.|14|TRBV4-1|.
TGCGCCAGCAGCCAAGATCTTGGATACAATGAGCAGTTCTTC
CASSQDLGYNEQFF
>TRBJ2-7|few|15|TRBV4-3|.
TGCGCCAGCAGCCAAGGGGCGGGGACCCCCTACGAGCAGTACTTC
CASSQGAGTPYEQYF